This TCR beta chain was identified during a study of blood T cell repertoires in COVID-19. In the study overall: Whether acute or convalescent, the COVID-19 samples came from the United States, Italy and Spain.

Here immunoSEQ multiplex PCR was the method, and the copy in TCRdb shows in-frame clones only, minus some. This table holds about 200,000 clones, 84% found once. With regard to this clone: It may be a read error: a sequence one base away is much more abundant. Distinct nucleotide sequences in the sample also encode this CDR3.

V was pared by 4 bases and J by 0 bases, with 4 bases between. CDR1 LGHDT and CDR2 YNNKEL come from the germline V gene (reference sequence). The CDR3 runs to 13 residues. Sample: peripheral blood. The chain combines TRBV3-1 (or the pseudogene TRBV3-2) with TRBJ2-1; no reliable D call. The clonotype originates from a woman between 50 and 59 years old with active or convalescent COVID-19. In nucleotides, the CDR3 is TGTGCCAGCAGCCGCAGCTCCTACAATGAGCAGTTCTTC. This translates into CASSRSSYNEQFF.